This T cell receptor (beta chain) was found in a study of long-term antiretroviral therapy in people with HIV. General study findings and limits: Adherence to ART, viral resistance and therapy changes lacked any data. Pre-ART clonal expansions dominated every time point's repertoire.

Held in samples before DNA extraction were about 0.85-10 million cryopreserved PBMC. It was version v3.0 of the immunoSEQ assay that was run at survey level. TCRdb's table, derived via immunoSEQ multiplex PCR, lists solely in-frame clones and lacks some. Altogether some 23,000 clones are present, 93% being singletons, with the ten largest covering about 10%. Turning to this clone: Its specificity is not known.

V trimming: 4 bases; J trimming: 1 base; junction bases outside the gene matches: 6. Per germline, CDR1 KGHSH and CDR2 LQKENI. The CDR3 has 15 residues. The receptor's source is a woman in her forties with HIV. The rearrangement uses TRBV18 and TRBJ2-7; 8 bases are a match to TRBD1. Specimen: unsorted PBMCs, collected 7.6 years after starting antiretroviral therapy. The CDR3 coding sequence is TGTGCCAGCTCACTTGGGACAGGTGGGTCCTACGAGCAGTACTTC. It specifies CASSLGTGGSYEQYF.